The present TCR beta chain was sequenced within a study of T cell repertoires in cytomegalovirus infection. At the level of the study: Public TCR beta signatures marked donors with CMV infection and the matching HLA.

Each CDR3 protein gets one entry after TCRdb re-called the reads with MiXCR. Altogether about 180,000 distinct CDR3 sequences are present, about 17% being singletons, with the ten largest covering approximately 26%. General observations from the study: Ex vivo, HLA-C-restricted CMV-specific TCR beta clonotypes prevailed over the rest of the response.

As to this clonotype: What it binds is unknown.

The source is a human donor in good health (CMV status not recorded). Some clones in this sample may be carry-over from other donors' samples. Source material: CD8+ T cells from PBMCs.

The CDR3 loop is CASTAGMAEAFF. CDR3 nucleotides: TGTGCCAGCACCGCAGGGATGGCTGAAGCTTTCTTT. This chain links TRBV7-9 with TRBJ1-1; perhaps TRBD1 as D (5 bases). Germline lookup yields CDR1 SEHNR and CDR2 FQNEAQ (reference sequence). This CDR3 has 12 amino acids. The germline V and J ends were trimmed by 7 bases and 6 bases, with 12 bases remaining between them. Complete variable domain (other parts from reference TRBV7-9 and TRBJ1-1): DTGVSQNPRHKITKRGQNVTFRCDPISEHNRLYWYRQTLGQGPEFLTYFQNEAQLEKSRLLSDRFSAERPKGSFSTLEIQRTEQGDSAMYLCASTAGMAEAFFGQGTRLTVV.